These T cell receptor beta chains were read from a single sample in a study of CD4+ T cells in melanoma. Some clones are missing from TCRdb's copy, which holds only in-frame ones; the method was immunoSEQ multiplex PCR. The table lists some 20,000 clones, around 82% of them singletons. Sequencing was performed on cells from a culture (not recorded whether cultured in vitro). The receptors originated from a human donor with melanoma. Both conserved end residues are part of each CDR3. The order of the fields is J gene, clone size, V gene, D gene, CDR3 protein, CDR3 DNA. A D gene is named only where the DNA matches it firmly. Clone size, where shown, is once, few, many, or a class for clones that have expanded.

TRBJ2-3,-,TRBV29-1,-,CSVAGVSSTDTQYF,TGCAGCGTTGCCGGAGTCTCTAGCACAGATACGCAGTATTTT
TRBJ2-1,-,TRBV6-1,TRBD1,CASSGGQGETYNEQFF,TGTGCCAGCAGTGGGGGACAGGGGGAGACCTACAATGAGCAGTTCTTC
TRBJ1-5,-,TRBV5-1,-,CASSPSWSPQPQHF,TGCGCCAGCAGCCCCTCGTGGAGTCCACAGCCCCAGCATTTT
TRBJ2-2,-,TRBV5-6,TRBD1,CASSQQGAGGELFF,TGTGCCAGCAGCCAACAGGGGGCAGGCGGGGAGCTGTTTTTT
TRBJ2-5,once,TRBV19,-,CASSIGPTQETQYF,TGTGCCAGTAGTATCGGGCCTACGCAAGAGACCCAGTACTTC
TRBJ2-3,-,TRBV5-1,TRBD2,CASSRGGYTDTQYF,TGCGCCAGCAGCCGGGGGGGCTACACAGATACGCAGTATTTT
TRBJ1-6,-,TRBV27,-,CASRRLESSYNSPLHF,TGTGCCAGCAGGCGACTGGAGAGCTCCTATAATTCACCCCTCCACTTT
TRBJ2-2,-,TRBV7-9,-,CASSPRTPTGELFF,TGTGCCAGCAGCCCCAGGACACCCACCGGGGAGCTGTTTTTT
TRBJ1-2,-,TRBV7-8,-,CASSLGRGGGYTF,TGTGCCAGCAGCTTAGGACGGGGAGGTGGCTACACCTTC
TRBJ1-1,-,TRBV7-9,-,CASSLTGGYTEAFF,TGTGCCAGCAGCTTGACGGGCGGTTATACTGAAGCTTTCTTT
TRBJ2-7,-,TRBV7-9,-,CASSLVWSYEQYF,TGTGCCAGCAGCTTAGTTTGGAGCTACGAGCAGTACTTC
TRBJ2-1,-,TRBV5-1,-,CASSWLDYNEQFF,TGCGCCAGCAGCTGGCTAGACTACAATGAGCAGTTCTTC
TRBJ2-1,-,TRBV5-4,-,CASSLGAGPIYNEQFF,TGTGCCAGCAGCTTGGGGGCGGGGCCCATATACAATGAGCAGTTCTTC
TRBJ2-7,once,TRBV6-1,TRBD2,CASTPRGGVTYEQYF,TGTGCCAGCACCCCGCGGGGGGGGGTCACCTACGAGCAGTACTTC
TRBJ2-2,-,TRBV5-1,-,CASSLMGTGELFF,TGCGCCAGCAGCTTGATGGGCACCGGGGAGCTGTTTTTT
TRBJ2-7,few,TRBV5-5,-,CASSSTPFAGKGVEQYF,TGTGCCAGCAGCTCCACCCCCTTTGCGGGGAAAGGGGTAGAGCAGTACTTC